The clone carrying this TCR beta chain occurred many times. Its antigen is not known. This entry belongs to a study of response to subunit inactivated influenza vaccine. The trim removed 4 bases at V and 1 base at J, leaving 4 bases unmatched. The CDR3 sequence is 17 residues long. The V gene's germline CDR1 is MGHRA and CDR2 YSYEKL. TCRdb reprocessed the RT-PCR reads with MiXCR, giving one entry per CDR3 protein. The sample has hundreds of thousands of distinct CDR3 sequences, 15% to 20% seen once. Study-wide findings and caveats: A suggestion made by the authors is that each seasonal influenza vaccination recruits few new T cells.

This TCR derives from a man aged 45-65 years who received an inactivated influenza vaccine. The rearrangement joins TRBV4-1 to TRBJ2-3, with 14 bases lining up with TRBD2. The source material was PBMCs from blood, sampled roughly 5 days after vaccination. CDR3 sequence reads: CASSPRLAGGRTDTQYF. The CDR3 bases are TGCGCCAGCAGCCCGAGACTAGCGGGGGGGCGCACAGATACGCAGTATTTT.